Shown below are 16 T cell receptor beta chains from a single sample sequenced in a study of brain T cells in children with intractable seizures. Measured with immunoSEQ multiplex PCR; TCRdb has only the in-frame clones, and not every one. Counted here are about 120,000 clones, around 94% occurring once; the ten biggest clones make up 3.8%. The specimen was peripheral blood, collected at surgery. These receptors were taken from a boy less than two years old with hemimegalencephaly and intractable seizures.

The chain employs TRBV28 and TRBJ1-2; a weak D match, TRBD1 (6 bases). This CDR3 region has 14 residues. Per germline, CDR1 MDHEN and CDR2 SYDVKM. V lost 1 base and J lost 8, with 14 bases in between. The CDR3 loop is CASSLLSGGKGYTF. DNA for the CDR3: TGTGCCAGCAGTTTATTATCGGGGGGCAAGGGCTACACCTTC.

V gene TRBV7-3 combines with J gene TRBJ2-3; tentative D call: TRBD2 (6 bases). Per germline, CDR1 SGHTA and CDR2 FQGTGA. This CDR3 spans 18 amino acids. V lost 1 base to trimming and J lost 4 bases, with 21 bases between them. The CDR3 bases are TGTGCCAGCAGCTTAAGGGGAGGAGGGATGGTAAGGTCAGATACGCAGTATTTT. This gives the protein CASSLRGGGMVRSDTQYF.

The rearrangement joins TRBV14 to TRBJ1-1; D gene unclear. The CDR3 is 16 residues long. V gave up 0 bases and J gave up 1 base, with 12 bases separating them. Germline V gene sequence: CDR1 SGHDN, CDR2 FVKESK. CDR3: CASSQDNRLPNTEAFF. CDR3 nucleotide sequence: TGTGCCAGCAGCCAAGATAACCGGCTCCCGAACACTGAAGCTTTCTTT. Full variable domain (outside the CDR3, taken from reference TRBV14 and TRBJ1-1): EAGVTQFPSHSVIEKGQTVTLRCDPISGHDNLYWYRRVMGKEIKFLLHFVKESKQDESGMPNNRFLAERTGGTYSTLKVQPAELEDSGVYFCASSQDNRLPNTEAFFGQGTRLTVV.

V usage is TRBV4-2 and J usage is TRBJ2-2; TRBD2 agrees at 7 bases. The CDR3 spans 17 residues. Germline lookup yields CDR1 LGHNA and CDR2 YNFKEQ. Trimming at V came to 1 base and at J to 0 bases, leaving 5 bases not matched to a gene. DNA of the CDR3: TGTGCCAGCAGCCAAGCGGGGGGACCCTCGAACACCGGGGAGCTGTTTTTT. Translation gives CASSQAGGPSNTGELFF.

CDR3 nucleotides: TGTGCCAGCAGCCCACCGGGATCCTCCGGGGAGCAGTACTTC. Translated, it gives CASSPPGSSGEQYF. The gene calls are TRBV11-3 and TRBJ2-7, with a weak D call TRBD2 (5 bases). The V end lost 5 bases, the J end lost 7 bases, and 18 bases lay between the germline ends. CDR1 and CDR2 from the germline V gene are SGHNT and YENEEA. The CDR3 runs 14 residues. Together with reference TRBV11-3 and TRBJ2-7, the CDR3 gives the full variable domain: EAGVVQSPRYKIIEKKQPVAFWCNPISGHNTLYWYLQNLGQGPELLIRYENEEAVDDSQLPKDRFSAERLKGVDSTLKIQPAELGDSAVYLCASSPPGSSGEQYFGPGTRLTVT.

The CDR3 DNA follows: TGTGCCAGCAGCCTTAGCGGAGTGATCACAGATACGCAGTATTTT. As protein: CASSLSGVITDTQYF. This rearrangement joins TRBV6-2 or TRBV6-3 to TRBJ2-3; D possibly corresponds to TRBD2 (6 bases). CDR1 and CDR2 from the germline V gene are MNHEY and SVGEGT. This CDR3 is built from 15 residues. V lost 6 bases, J lost 2 bases, and 15 bases lay in between.

This clone was counted once. The chain recombines TRBV11-2 with TRBJ2-7, with no clear D. Trimming took 4 bases from V and 4 from J, leaving 8 bases between them. CDR3 length: 12 residues. Germline lookup yields CDR1 SGHAT and CDR2 FQNNGV. The CDR3 loop reads CASSSRGYEQYF. The CDR3 nucleotides are TGTGCCAGCAGCTCTCGCGGTTACGAGCAGTACTTC. The whole variable domain, remainder taken from reference TRBV11-2 and TRBJ2-7, is EAGVAQSPRYKIIEKRQSVAFWCNPISGHATLYWYQQILGQGPKLLIQFQNNGVVDDSQLPKDRFSAERLKGVDSTLKIQPAKLEDSAVYLCASSSRGYEQYFGPGTRLTVT.

This chain joins TRBV27 and TRBJ2-5; 11 bases fit TRBD1. Germline CDR1 reads MNHEY; CDR2 reads SMNVEV (reference sequence). CDR3 length: 12 amino acids. The trim removed 11 bases at V and 5 bases at J, leaving 4 bases unmatched. CDR3 residues: CASRDRGETQYF. In DNA form, the CDR3 reads TGTGCCTCCCGGGACAGGGGGGAGACCCAGTACTTC.

The chain uses TRBV4-3 and TRBJ1-2; D is ambiguous. V lost 1 base and J lost 4, with 13 bases in between. Germline CDR1 and CDR2: LGHNA and YSLEER. The CDR3 has 15 residues. As DNA, the CDR3 is TGCGCCAGCAGCCAAGCTCCTGGCGTGGGCTATGGCTACACCTTC. Translating it yields CASSQAPGVGYGYTF.

This rearrangement joins TRBV6-2 or TRBV6-3 to TRBJ2-7, with D perhaps TRBD1 or TRBD2 (5 bases each). The CDR3 runs to 15 residues. Trimming stripped 2 bases from V and 5 bases from J, with 16 bases between. Per the germline V gene, CDR1 is MNHEY and CDR2 is SVGEGT. Here the CDR3 DNA reads TGTGCCAGCAGTTACCGCCCCGGGGCCTTTAACGAGCAGTACTTC. Amino acids: CASSYRPGAFNEQYF.

The chain recombines TRBV7-9 with TRBJ2-7, with TRBD1 matching 7 bases. Germline assignment: CDR1 SEHNR and CDR2 FQNEAQ (reference sequence). V lost 7 bases, J lost 3 bases, and 15 bases stayed unmatched. This CDR3 spans 16 amino acids. The CDR3 bases are TGTGCCAGCATCGGACCCCCAACGGGGACAGACTACGAGCAGTACTTC. Protein sequence: CASIGPPTGTDYEQYF.

The genes are TRBV27 and TRBJ2-5, with 7 bases that match TRBD2. Per the germline V gene, CDR1 is MNHEY and CDR2 is SMNVEV (reference sequence). V was clipped by 6 bases and J by 5 bases; unmatched bases: 3. There are 12 residues in the CDR3. DNA of the CDR3: TGTGCCAGCAGCCCCGGGGGGGAGACCCAGTACTTC. Its protein product is CASSPGGETQYF.

This CDR3 is CASSFPPAGGGEQYF. The CDR3 nucleotides are TGTGCCAGCAGTTTCCCCCCAGCGGGAGGCGGAGAGCAGTACTTC. This chain joins TRBV28 and TRBJ2-7, with 9 bases fitting TRBD2. Germline loops: CDR1 MDHEN, CDR2 SYDVKM. The CDR3 covers 15 residues. V shed 3 bases and J 7 bases; nucleotides not matched to a gene: 10.

This chain connects TRBV28 to TRBJ2-7; D ambiguous. Trimming pared 1 base from V and 7 bases from J, leaving 8 bases between. Germline V gene sequence: CDR1 MDHEN, CDR2 SYDVKM. CDR3 length: 12 residues. CDR3 region: CASSLFEAEQYF. The CDR3 DNA is TGTGCCAGCAGTTTATTTGAAGCAGAGCAGTACTTC.

V gene TRBV11-2 combines with J gene TRBJ1-1; 8 bases align to TRBD1. Germline assignment: CDR1 SGHAT and CDR2 FQNNGV. The CDR3 has 13 amino acids. The ends lost 4 bases at V and 4 bases at J; junction bases unmatched: 2. The CDR3 loop reads CASSWTGPTEAFF. The CDR3 DNA is TGTGCCAGCAGCTGGACAGGGCCCACTGAAGCTTTCTTT.

The chain uses TRBV10-3 and TRBJ1-2, with 7 bases identical to TRBD1. J gave up 8 bases and V 2 bases, and 8 bases lay outside the gene matches. Per the germline V gene, CDR1 is ENHRY and CDR2 is SYGVKD. This CDR3 has 14 residues. CDR3 in amino acids: CAISEDREAEGYTF. As DNA, the CDR3 is TGTGCCATCAGTGAGGACAGGGAGGCGGAAGGCTACACCTTC.